This T cell receptor (beta chain) originates from a study of cytomegalovirus exposure and HLA in healthy donors. Study context: As an earlier analysis found, some 170 million T cells yielded about 100 million unique TCR beta sequences.

Germline CDR1 MDHEN, CDR2 SYDVKM. The junction had 2 bases not matched to a gene; V was cut back by 3 bases and J by 2 bases. The CDR3 runs to 14 residues. Both 60 Vbeta primers and 13 Jbeta primers went into the PCR. Here immunoSEQ multiplex PCR was the method, and the copy in TCRdb shows in-frame clones only, minus some. The sample comprises around 150,000 clones, approximately 78% of which are singletons, and about 0.89% rests with the top ten. The specimen sequenced was PBMCs. The V call is TRBV28, the J call TRBJ2-3; 7 bases line up with TRBD1. The clonotype comes from a girl aged 2 to 9 in good health and CMV-seropositive. CDR3 loop: CASSLRGLTDTQYF. The CDR3, as DNA: TGTGCCAGCAGTTTGAGGGGGCTCACAGATACGCAGTATTTT. Based on the CDR3 plus reference TRBV28 and TRBJ2-3, the full variable domain is DVKVTQSSRYLVKRTGEKVFLECVQDMDHENMFWYRQDPGLGLRLIYFSYDVKMKEKGDIPEGYSVSREKKERFSLILESASTNQTSMYLCASSLRGLTDTQYFGPGTRLTVL.